Listed below are T cell receptor beta chains from one sample, sequenced in a study of blood T cells in healthy people across ages. From the 5' RACE reads, TCRdb called clonotypes with MiXCR, one entry per CDR3 protein. Of around 990,000 distinct CDR3 sequences in the sample, around 27% were seen once. These data were also reused for a study on T cells of mothers and their children.

Sequenced: blood. These receptors all come from a girl aged 2-10 years in good health. CDR3s include the opening cysteine and the closing phenylalanine or tryptophan.

TRBJ2-7,TRBV11-2,CASSLVSSTYF
TRBJ1-2,TRBV3-1,CASSPGAKWNYGYTF
TRBJ2-2,TRBV25-1,CASSETTVNTGELFF
TRBJ2-7,TRBV11-3,CASNAPQQGIYEQYF
TRBJ2-7,TRBV29-1,CSVGDPAYEQYF
TRBJ1-2,TRBV7-9,CASSFGGQGYGYTF
TRBJ2-5,TRBV27,CASSPRGTQQETQYF
TRBJ2-1,TRBV7-2,CASSPPQGTTVSNEQFF
TRBJ2-1,TRBV7-9,CASSLVGQGWYNEQFF
TRBJ2-1,TRBV12-3/TRBV12-4,CASSSWGGDEQFF
TRBJ2-1,TRBV7-9,CASRNRQGVVDEQFF
NA,TRBV28,CASSFLPSSGSWGEQFF
TRBJ2-4,TRBV11-1,CASSFRGPVDKNIQYF
TRBJ2-7,TRBV20-1,CSVYDSGTGGYEQYF
TRBJ2-1,TRBV15,CATSRDQGQTSEQFF
TRBJ2-5,TRBV9,CASSVGQVQETQYF
TRBJ2-4,TRBV5-1,CASSPTPGQALAKNIQYF
TRBJ1-4,TRBV27,CATRGLGAGLKKLFF
TRBJ2-7,TRBV27,CASPTGRGTHEQYF
TRBJ1-1,TRBV12-3/TRBV12-4,CASSFTGITEAFF
NA,TRBV20-1,CSGALASEQFF
TRBJ1-1,TRBV4-3,CASSLSRAPLEAFF
TRBJ1-1,TRBV2,CATQGFDAMNTEAFF
TRBJ2-3,TRBV7-9,CASSSPLGAGGLVTDTQYF
NA,TRBV20-1,CSAKGDDSYEQYF
TRBJ2-7,TRBV7-9,CASSQGLDRYYEQYF
TRBJ2-3,TRBV28,CASDRGLIGTDTQYF
TRBJ2-3,TRBV6-1,CASSSQAGGIDTQYF
TRBJ2-3,TRBV20-1,CSARSLAGGLTDTQYF
TRBJ2-1,TRBV2,CASSASGGAIGPFF
TRBJ2-1,TRBV5-6,CASTPQANAYNEQFF
TRBJ1-2,TRBV5-1,CASSEAGVNYGYTF
NA,TRBV4-3,CASSQGKVPYEQYF
TRBJ1-6,TRBV4-2,CASSLRDLTNSPLHF
TRBJ2-3,TRBV7-2,CASSVGGAVDTQYF
TRBJ1-3,TRBV10-3,CAISVIRDTIYF
TRBJ2-5,TRBV20-1,CSAEGAQETQYF
TRBJ2-7,TRBV20-1,CSARGAESSYEQHF
TRBJ2-5,TRBV7-9,CASSLGSKGETQYF
TRBJ2-1,TRBV14,CASSQDIGTGDNEQFF
TRBJ2-1,TRBV20-1,CSAPHGLGGDYYNEQFF
TRBJ2-5,TRBV29-1,CSALSRWGHETQYF
TRBJ1-1,TRBV3-1,CASSRQGGTEAFF
TRBJ2-2,TRBV7-8,CASSLAAGALTGELFF
TRBJ2-1,TRBV11-3,CASSSDREGGDEQFF
TRBJ1-1,TRBV29-1,CSVTSPGLGDTEAFF
TRBJ2-1,TRBV15,CATQERESTYNEQFF
TRBJ2-1,TRBV6-5,CASSSGLGRNEQFF
TRBJ2-6,TRBV5-6,CASSFYESSGANVLTF
TRBJ1-1,TRBV13,CASSLDRGPDTEAFF